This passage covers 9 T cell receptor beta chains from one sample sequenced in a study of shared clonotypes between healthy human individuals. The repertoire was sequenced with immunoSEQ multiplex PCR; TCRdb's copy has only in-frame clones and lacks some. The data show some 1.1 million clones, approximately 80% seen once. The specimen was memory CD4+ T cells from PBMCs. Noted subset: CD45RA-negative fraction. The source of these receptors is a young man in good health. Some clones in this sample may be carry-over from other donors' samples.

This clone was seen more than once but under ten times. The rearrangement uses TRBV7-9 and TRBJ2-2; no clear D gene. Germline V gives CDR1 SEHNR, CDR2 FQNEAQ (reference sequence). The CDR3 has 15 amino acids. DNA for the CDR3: TGTGCTTCCGAGGTCTGGGATATATTGGCCGGGGAGCTGTTTTTT. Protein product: CASEVWDILAGELFF.

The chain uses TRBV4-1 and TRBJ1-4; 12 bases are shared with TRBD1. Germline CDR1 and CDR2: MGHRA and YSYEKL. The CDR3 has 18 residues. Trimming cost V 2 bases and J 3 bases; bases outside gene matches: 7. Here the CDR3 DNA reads TGCGCCAGCAGCCAAACGGGACAGGGGGCGCGAGCTAATGAAAAACTGTTTTTT. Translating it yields CASSQTGQGARANEKLFF.

CDR3 DNA sequence: TGTGCCAGCTCACCTCGGACAGGGCATGAAAAACTGTTTTTT. This codes for CASSPRTGHEKLFF. The chain recombines TRBV18 with TRBJ1-4, with 8 bases aligning to TRBD1. Unmatched junction bases numbered 3, after V lost 3 bases and J lost 6 bases. Germline CDR1 and CDR2: KGHSH and LQKENI. This CDR3 comprises 14 residues.

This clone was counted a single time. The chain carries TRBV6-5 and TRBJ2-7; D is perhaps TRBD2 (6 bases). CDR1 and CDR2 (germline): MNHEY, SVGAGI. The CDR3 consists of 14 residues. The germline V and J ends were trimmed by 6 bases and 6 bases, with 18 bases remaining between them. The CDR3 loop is CASRDSHGGSEQYF. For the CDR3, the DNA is TGTGCCAGCAGAGACTCTCACGGGGGTAGCGAGCAGTACTTC.

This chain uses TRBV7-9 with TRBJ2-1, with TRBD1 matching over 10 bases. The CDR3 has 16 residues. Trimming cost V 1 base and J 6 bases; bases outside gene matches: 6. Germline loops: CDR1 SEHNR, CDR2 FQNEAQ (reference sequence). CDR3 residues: CASSLGGQGLVNEQFF. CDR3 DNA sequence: TGTGCCAGCAGCTTAGGGGGACAGGGGCTGGTCAATGAGCAGTTCTTC. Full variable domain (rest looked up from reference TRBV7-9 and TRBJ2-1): DTGVSQNPRHKITKRGQNVTFRCDPISEHNRLYWYRQTLGQGPEFLTYFQNEAQLEKSRLLSDRFSAERPKGSFSTLEIQRTEQGDSAMYLCASSLGGQGLVNEQFFGPGTRLTVL.

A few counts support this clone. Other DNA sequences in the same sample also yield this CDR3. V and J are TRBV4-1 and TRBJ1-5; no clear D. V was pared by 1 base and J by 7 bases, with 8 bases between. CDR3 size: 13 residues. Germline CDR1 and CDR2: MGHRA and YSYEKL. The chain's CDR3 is CASSQVEGQPQHF. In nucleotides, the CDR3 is TGCGCCAGCAGCCAAGTAGAAGGGCAGCCCCAGCATTTT.

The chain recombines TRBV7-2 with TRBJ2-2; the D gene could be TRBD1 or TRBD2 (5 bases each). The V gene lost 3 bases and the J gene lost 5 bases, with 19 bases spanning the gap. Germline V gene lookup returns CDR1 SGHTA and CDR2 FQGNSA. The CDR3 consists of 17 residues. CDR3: CASSFSMAGWGTGELFF. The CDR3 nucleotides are TGTGCCAGCAGCTTTAGCATGGCAGGGTGGGGGACCGGGGAGCTGTTTTTT.

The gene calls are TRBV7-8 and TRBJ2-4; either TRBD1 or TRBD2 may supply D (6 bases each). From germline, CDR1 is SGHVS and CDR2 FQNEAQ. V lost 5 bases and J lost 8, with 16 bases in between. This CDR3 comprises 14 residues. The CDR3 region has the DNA TGTGCCAGCAGCCCTGGAAGGGGGGCGGACATTCAGTACTTC. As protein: CASSPGRGADIQYF. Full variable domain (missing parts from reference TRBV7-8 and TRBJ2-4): GAGVSQSPRYKVAKRGQDVALRCDPISGHVSLFWYQQALGQGPEFLTYFQNEAQLDKSGLPSDRFFAERPEGSVSTLKIQRTQQEDSAVYLCASSPGRGADIQYFGAGTRLSVL.

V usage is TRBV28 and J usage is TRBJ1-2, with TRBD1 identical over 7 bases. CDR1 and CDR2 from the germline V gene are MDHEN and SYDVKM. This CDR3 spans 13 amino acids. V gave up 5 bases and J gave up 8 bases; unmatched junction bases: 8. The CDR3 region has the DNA TGTGCCAGCAGTGCGACAGGGACGGGGGGCTACACCTTC. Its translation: CASSATGTGGYTF.